This TCR beta chain stems from a study of CD8+CD57+ T cells in acquired aplastic anemia. Looking at the study overall: Sorted CD4+ and CD8+ cells yielded 3 to 3.5 ug of DNA on average. Where healthy donors were concerned, CD4+ cells averaged about 10 million reads.

The CDR3 length is 13 residues. V dropped 0 bases and J dropped 2 bases, with 5 bases sitting between them. The germline CDR1 and CDR2 sequences are MNHEY and SVGAGI. TCR beta VDJ and CDR3 profiles were obtained from a genomic DNA template. TCRdb reprocessed the reads with MiXCR, giving one entry per CDR3 protein. The sample yields some 120,000 distinct CDR3 sequences, more than 40% seen once. This clonotype has ten or more counts. The sequence was collected from a human donor in good health, serving as a control. The sequencing input was sorted CD4+, CD8+, or CD8+CD57+ T cells (not recorded which) from PBMCs. The V gene is TRBV6-5, the J gene TRBJ2-7; D is unclear. The CDR3 DNA reads as TGTGCCAGCAGTTACTCGGGAACCTACGAGCAGTACTTC. Protein: CASSYSGTYEQYF.